These 15 T cell receptor beta chains share one sample of origin, sequenced in a study of T-cell memory formation after mild COVID-19. One entry per CDR3 protein, called by TCRdb with MiXCR from the 5' RACE reads. This sample carries hundreds of thousands of distinct CDR3 sequences, over 15% of them seen once, and the ten largest clones take about 22%. The specimen was PBMCs or a T cell subset sorted from them (not recorded which). The receptors shown here come from a man aged 18 to 30 who had mild COVID-19 (a few samples of this study predate the infection). Cell type and time point are not known.

The rearrangement links TRBV11-3 to TRBJ2-2; maybe TRBD1 (5 bases). This CDR3 is 15 amino acids long. The V end lost 5 bases, the J end lost 5 bases, and 15 bases lay between the germline ends. The germline V gene encodes CDR1 SGHNT and CDR2 YENEEA. CDR3 DNA sequence: TGTGCCAGCAGCCTAGGGGTGGTTCAGACCGGGGAGCTGTTTTTT. Amino acid sequence: CASSLGVVQTGELFF.

Ten or more counts support this clonotype. The V and J genes are TRBV5-1 and TRBJ2-6; D tentatively reads TRBD1 or TRBD2 (5 bases each). The CDR3 contains 17 residues. Trimming removed 6 bases from V and 0 bases from J, with 16 bases in between. Germline assignment: CDR1 SGHRS and CDR2 YFSETQ. CDR3 protein: CASTTGTVSSGANVLTF. CDR3 nucleotide sequence: TGCGCCAGCACCACCGGGACGGTTAGCTCTGGGGCCAACGTCCTGACTTTC.

The chain is built from TRBV4-1 and TRBJ2-1; D tentatively reads TRBD1 or TRBD2 (6 bases each). This CDR3 region has 16 residues. Trimming removed 3 bases from V and 0 bases from J, with 12 bases in between. Per germline, CDR1 MGHRA and CDR2 YSYEKL. For the CDR3, the DNA is TGCGCCAGCAGCCACCCGGGGGCGAGCTCCTACAATGAGCAGTTCTTC. This encodes CASSHPGASSYNEQFF.

The table lists this clonotype with a few counts. The chain employs TRBV7-2 and TRBJ2-3; D is unclear. Deletions cut 0 bases from V and 2 bases from J, with 6 bases between. The germline V gene encodes CDR1 SGHTA and CDR2 FQGNSA. The length of the CDR3 is 14 residues. The CDR3 coding sequence is TGTGCCAGCAGCTTAGCGCCATCCACAGATACGCAGTATTTT. Its translation is CASSLAPSTDTQYF.

The genes are TRBV24-1 and TRBJ2-3; D unresolved. The V gene's germline CDR1 is KGHDR and CDR2 SFDVKD. CDR3 size: 15 residues. Trimming took 7 bases from V and 4 from J, leaving 17 bases between them. The CDR3 here is CATSDPRSGADTQYF. The CDR3 DNA sequence: TGTGCCACCAGCGACCCCCGGAGTGGGGCAGATACGCAGTATTTT.

J is TRBJ2-5 and V is TRBV5-1; D remains ambiguous. Germline CDR1 and CDR2: SGHRS and YFSETQ. Deletions cut 0 bases from V and 1 base from J, with 4 bases between. The CDR3 sequence is 13 residues long. The DNA of the CDR3 is TGCGCCAGCAGCTTGGAAATCCAAGAGACCCAGTACTTC. As protein: CASSLEIQETQYF.

The chain recombines TRBV29-1 with TRBJ1-2; D uncertain. The CDR3 is 12 residues long. Germline values: CDR1 SQVTM, CDR2 ANQGSEA. The V gene lost 3 bases and the J gene lost 6 bases, with 11 bases spanning the gap. The CDR3: CSVDLGGNGYTF. The CDR3, as DNA: TGCAGCGTTGATCTGGGAGGAAATGGCTACACCTTC. Together with reference TRBV29-1 and TRBJ1-2, the CDR3 gives the full variable domain: SAVISQKPSRDICQRGTSLTIQCQVDSQVTMMFWYRQQPGQSLTLIATANQGSEATYESGFVIDKFPISRPNLTFSTLTVSNMSPEDSSIYLCSVDLGGNGYTFGSGTRLTVV.

This clonotype was detected a few times. This chain uses TRBV12-3 or TRBV12-4 with TRBJ2-7; D gene uncertain. V gave up 6 bases and J gave up 3 bases, with 12 bases separating them. This CDR3 comprises 13 residues. CDR3 protein: CASSVGRIYEQYF. The CDR3 nucleotides are TGTGCCAGCAGCGTCGGACGGATCTACGAGCAGTACTTC.

The gene calls are TRBV12-3 or TRBV12-4 and TRBJ2-1; D may match TRBD1 or TRBD2 (6 bases each). The CDR3 contains 13 residues. Trimming shortened V by 6 bases and J by 3 bases, and 9 bases separated the two germline ends. CDR3 DNA: TGTGCCAGCAGACGGGGGCTCTACAATGAGCAGTTCTTC. It is translated as CASRRGLYNEQFF.

This clonotype occurred many times. The chain is built from TRBV6-6 and TRBJ2-3, with TRBD2 identical over 11 bases. CDR1 MNHNY and CDR2 SVGAGI come from the germline V gene (reference sequence). This CDR3 has 17 amino acids. The V segment lost 0 bases and the J segment 5 bases; nucleotides outside the gene matches: 7. Here the CDR3 reads CASSYSDSGGAEDTQYF. The CDR3 bases are TGTGCCAGCAGTTACTCGGATAGCGGGGGGGCCGAAGATACGCAGTATTTT.

This sequence joins TRBV19 and TRBJ1-5; possibly TRBD1 for D (5 bases). Trimming took off 9 bases at V and 3 bases at J, with 15 bases between the two ends. There are 14 residues in the CDR3. Germline loops: CDR1 LNHDA, CDR2 SQIVND (reference sequence). In DNA form, the CDR3 reads TGTGCCAGCTCGGGGGACGGGTTCAATCAGCCCCAGCATTTT. This encodes CASSGDGFNQPQHF.

This clonotype was counted a few times. The J gene is TRBJ1-2, the V gene TRBV7-2; a weak D match, TRBD1 (6 bases). With 5 bases removed from V and 6 bases from J, the gap between germline ends came to 19 bases. Per germline, CDR1 SGHTA and CDR2 FQGNSA. This CDR3 has 15 residues. The chain's CDR3 is CASSPQAGDYDGYTF. The CDR3 coding sequence is TGTGCCAGCAGCCCCCAAGCAGGGGATTATGATGGCTACACCTTC.

This clonotype has more than one count but fewer than ten. This chain joins TRBV7-9 and TRBJ2-7, with 7 bases that match TRBD2. The CDR3 sequence is 15 residues long. From germline, CDR1 is SEHNR and CDR2 FQNEAQ (reference sequence). V shed 2 bases, J shed 7 bases, and the junction held 11 bases outside the gene matches. The CDR3 sequence: CASSLYSGVLWEQYF. The CDR3 nucleotides read TGTGCCAGCAGCTTATACAGCGGGGTCCTGTGGGAGCAGTACTTC. Based on the CDR3 plus reference TRBV7-9 and TRBJ2-7, the full variable domain is DTGVSQNPRHKITKRGQNVTFRCDPISEHNRLYWYRQTLGQGPEFLTYFQNEAQLEKSRLLSDRFSAERPKGSFSTLEIQRTEQGDSAMYLCASSLYSGVLWEQYFGPGTRLTVT.

This rearrangement joins TRBV5-1 to TRBJ2-1; D assignment may be TRBD1 or TRBD2 (5 bases each). V was shortened by 1 base and J by 6 bases, with 14 bases between the two germline ends. The CDR3 loop spans 15 amino acids. CDR1 and CDR2 (germline): SGHRS, YFSETQ. CDR3 sequence reads: CASSLRGDPINEQFF. The CDR3 region has the DNA TGCGCCAGCAGCTTGAGAGGGGACCCAATCAATGAGCAGTTCTTC.

The V call is TRBV7-9, the J call TRBJ2-1, with D tentatively TRBD2 (5 bases). The V gene's germline CDR1 is SEHNR and CDR2 FQNEAQ (reference sequence). This CDR3 has 12 amino acids. The V end lost 8 bases, the J end lost 10 bases, and 15 bases lay between the germline ends. The CDR3 reads CASLVRAGEQFF. The CDR3 DNA follows: TGTGCCAGCCTTGTGAGGGCTGGCGAGCAGTTCTTC.